This is a list of T cell receptor beta chains from one sample in a study of breast tumors, draining lymph nodes, adjacent tissues. TCRdb re-called the multiplex PCR reads through MiXCR, storing one row per CDR3 protein. Of some 200,000 distinct CDR3 sequences in the sample, approximately 33% are singletons; the top ten hold about 4.5%. Source material: axillary lymph node tissue. The receptors were gathered from a female donor with breast cancer. Some clones in this sample may be carry-over from other donors' samples. Both conserved end residues are part of each CDR3. Fields, in order: V gene, D gene, J gene, clone size, CDR3 DNA, CDR3 protein. A D gene is named only where the DNA matches it firmly. For some rows the clone size is stated as once, few or many, or as a class when expanded; others skip it.

V gene: TRBV6-1; D gene: .; J gene: TRBJ1-3; clone size: few; CDR3 DNA: TGTGCCAGCAGTGTTGACTTCTCTGGAAACACCATATATTTT; CDR3 protein: CASSVDFSGNTIYF
V gene: TRBV6-5; D gene: .; J gene: TRBJ2-5; clone size: many; CDR3 DNA: TGTGCCAGCAGACAGGGCCAAGAGACCCAGTACTTC; CDR3 protein: CASRQGQETQYF
V gene: TRBV4-1; D gene: TRBD1; J gene: TRBJ2-5; clone size: many; CDR3 DNA: TGCGCCAGCTCCCCCACAGGGGTTGGGGAGACCCAGTACTTC; CDR3 protein: CASSPTGVGETQYF
V gene: TRBV6-6; D gene: TRBD1; J gene: TRBJ1-1; clone size: few; CDR3 DNA: TGTGCCGGGACAGGGGGCGAAGGGACTGAAGCTTTCTTT; CDR3 protein: CAGTGGEGTEAFF
V gene: TRBV11-1; D gene: .; J gene: TRBJ2-5; clone size: many; CDR3 DNA: TGTGCCAGCAGCTGGTCGAGATTTGGGGAGACCCAGTACTTC; CDR3 protein: CASSWSRFGETQYF
V gene: TRBV19; D gene: TRBD2; J gene: TRBJ2-5; clone size: many; CDR3 DNA: TGTGCCAGCCGACTAGCGGGAGACCCTGGGACCCAGTACTTC; CDR3 protein: CASRLAGDPGTQYF
V gene: TRBV9; D gene: TRBD1; J gene: TRBJ2-5; clone size: .; CDR3 DNA: TGTGCCAGCAGCGCTAGCCGGGACAGGGGTCAAGAGACCCAGTACTTC; CDR3 protein: CASSASRDRGQETQYF
V gene: TRBV20-1; D gene: .; J gene: TRBJ1-2; clone size: many; CDR3 DNA: TGCAGTGCTAGCCCTCCAGACTATGGCTACACCTTC; CDR3 protein: CSASPPDYGYTF
V gene: TRBV7-6; D gene: TRBD2; J gene: TRBJ2-5; clone size: .; CDR3 DNA: TGTGCCAGCAGCTTAAGAACTAGCGGGGGAGAGACCCAGTACTTC; CDR3 protein: CASSLRTSGGETQYF
V gene: TRBV15; D gene: TRBD1; J gene: TRBJ2-4; clone size: many; CDR3 DNA: TGTGCCACCAGCAGAGCGGGACAGTTGACCAAAAACATTCAGTACTTC; CDR3 protein: CATSRAGQLTKNIQYF
V gene: TRBV5-1; D gene: .; J gene: TRBJ2-7; clone size: .; CDR3 DNA: TGCGCCGGCAGCACCAGACGGCGCGAGCAGTACTTC; CDR3 protein: CAGSTRRREQYF
V gene: TRBV25-1; D gene: TRBD1; J gene: TRBJ2-6; clone size: few; CDR3 DNA: TGTGCCAGCAGTCTCAGTACTCTCGGACAGGGATCGAGTTCTGGGGCCAACGTCCTGACTTTC; CDR3 protein: CASSLSTLGQGSSSGANVLTF
V gene: TRBV6-5; D gene: .; J gene: TRBJ2-1; clone size: many; CDR3 DNA: TGTGCCAGCAGCCGGGAGGGGGCCCGCTACAATGAGCAGTTCTTC; CDR3 protein: CASSREGARYNEQFF
V gene: TRBV2; D gene: .; J gene: TRBJ2-5; clone size: many; CDR3 DNA: TGTGCCAGCACCGAGTTGGAGACCCAGTACTTC; CDR3 protein: CASTELETQYF
V gene: TRBV2; D gene: .; J gene: TRBJ2-2; clone size: many; CDR3 DNA: TGTGCCAGCAGTGCCTCCGGGGAGCTGTTTTTT; CDR3 protein: CASSASGELFF
V gene: TRBV30; D gene: .; J gene: TRBJ2-3; clone size: many; CDR3 DNA: TGTGCCTGGACCCCTGGACCGTCGGCAGATACGCAGTATTTT; CDR3 protein: CAWTPGPSADTQYF
V gene: TRBV18; D gene: TRBD1; J gene: TRBJ2-5; clone size: few; CDR3 DNA: TGTGCCAGCTCACCACAGGGGGCCGGAGAGACCCAGTACTTC; CDR3 protein: CASSPQGAGETQYF
V gene: TRBV7-2; D gene: .; J gene: TRBJ2-1; clone size: .; CDR3 DNA: TGTGCCAGCAGCTTGAAGAACAGGGACGGGCGGTACAATGAGCAGTTCTTC; CDR3 protein: CASSLKNRDGRYNEQFF
V gene: TRBV11-2; D gene: .; J gene: TRBJ1-2; clone size: many; CDR3 DNA: TGTGCCAGCGGAAGACGGGACATCCCTTTTGGCTACACCTTC; CDR3 protein: CASGRRDIPFGYTF
V gene: TRBV18; D gene: .; J gene: TRBJ2-1; clone size: few; CDR3 DNA: TGTGCCAGCTCACGTCGAGGGGACAATGAGCAGTTCTTC; CDR3 protein: CASSRRGDNEQFF
V gene: TRBV5-6; D gene: .; J gene: TRBJ1-1; clone size: few; CDR3 DNA: TGTGCCAGCAGCTTGGTTCTGGGGATCACTGAAGCTTTCTTT; CDR3 protein: CASSLVLGITEAFF
V gene: TRBV24-1; D gene: TRBD1; J gene: TRBJ2-1; clone size: many; CDR3 DNA: TGTGCCACCAGTGATGGAAACGGACAGGGGGTTTACAATGAGCAGTTCTTC; CDR3 protein: CATSDGNGQGVYNEQFF
V gene: TRBV20-1; D gene: TRBD1; J gene: TRBJ1-5; clone size: .; CDR3 DNA: TGCAGTGCTCCCGGACAGGGGGACAATCAGCCCCAGCATTTT; CDR3 protein: CSAPGQGDNQPQHF
V gene: TRBV5-1; D gene: .; J gene: TRBJ2-2; clone size: many; CDR3 DNA: TGCGCCAGCAGCGGACGACTAGACACCGGGGAGCTGTTTTTT; CDR3 protein: CASSGRLDTGELFF
V gene: TRBV6-4; D gene: .; J gene: TRBJ2-3; clone size: .; CDR3 DNA: TGTGCCAGCAGTCACCCGCACGACAGCACAGATACGCAGTATTTT; CDR3 protein: CASSHPHDSTDTQYF
V gene: TRBV11-1; D gene: .; J gene: TRBJ1-6; clone size: many; CDR3 DNA: TGTGCCAGCAGCAGGGACACCCATAATTCACCCCTCCACTTT; CDR3 protein: CASSRDTHNSPLHF
V gene: TRBV7-8; D gene: TRBD2; J gene: TRBJ2-7; clone size: many; CDR3 DNA: TGTGCCAGCAGCTTGGGTGCGGGGGTCTACGAGCAGTACTTC; CDR3 protein: CASSLGAGVYEQYF
V gene: TRBV3-1; D gene: TRBD1; J gene: TRBJ2-2; clone size: many; CDR3 DNA: TGTGCCAGCAGCCAAGGACAGGGGGGTACCACCGGGGAGCTGTTTTTT; CDR3 protein: CASSQGQGGTTGELFF
V gene: TRBV11-2; D gene: TRBD2; J gene: TRBJ2-1; clone size: many; CDR3 DNA: TGTGCCAGCAGCTCGTGGCGGGAGAATGGCAATGAGCAGTTCTTC; CDR3 protein: CASSSWRENGNEQFF
V gene: TRBV6-5; D gene: TRBD2; J gene: TRBJ2-7; clone size: few; CDR3 DNA: TGTGCCAGCAGTCACTCCTTAGGGGAGGGCTACGAGCAGTACTTC; CDR3 protein: CASSHSLGEGYEQYF
V gene: TRBV14; D gene: .; J gene: TRBJ1-6; clone size: many; CDR3 DNA: TGTGCCAGCAGCCACGGGACCTATAATTCACCCCTCCACTTT; CDR3 protein: CASSHGTYNSPLHF
V gene: TRBV19; D gene: TRBD2; J gene: TRBJ2-3; clone size: many; CDR3 DNA: TGTGCCAGTAGTCCCATAGTAGCGGGAGTATCAGATACGCAGTATTTT; CDR3 protein: CASSPIVAGVSDTQYF
V gene: TRBV7-3; D gene: TRBD1; J gene: TRBJ1-1; clone size: .; CDR3 DNA: TGTGCCAGCAGCTTCAGGGGGGCGCGTTCCACTGAAGCTTTCTTT; CDR3 protein: CASSFRGARSTEAFF
V gene: TRBV5-1; D gene: .; J gene: TRBJ2-2; clone size: many; CDR3 DNA: TGCGCCAGCAGCTTGAGAGGAGGGAACACCGGGGAGCTGTTTTTT; CDR3 protein: CASSLRGGNTGELFF
V gene: TRBV6-2/TRBV6-3; D gene: .; J gene: TRBJ2-3; clone size: few; CDR3 DNA: TGTGCCAGCAGTTACTCGGAAGATGACCGATACGGCACAGATACGCAGTATTTT; CDR3 protein: CASSYSEDDRYGTDTQYF
V gene: TRBV20-1; D gene: .; J gene: TRBJ2-3; clone size: many; CDR3 DNA: TGCAGTGCTAGAGATGTCGGGATCCCAACAGATACGCAGTATTTT; CDR3 protein: CSARDVGIPTDTQYF
V gene: TRBV28; D gene: TRBD1; J gene: TRBJ1-2; clone size: many; CDR3 DNA: TGTGCCAGCAGGCGTACAGGGGCCTATGGCTACACCTTC; CDR3 protein: CASRRTGAYGYTF
V gene: TRBV14; D gene: .; J gene: TRBJ1-6; clone size: .; CDR3 DNA: TGCGCCAGCAGCCAAGTTTCCACCCTCCACTTT; CDR3 protein: CASSQVSTLHF
V gene: TRBV29-1; D gene: .; J gene: TRBJ2-1; clone size: many; CDR3 DNA: TGCAGCGAATCCGAGGGCGGGCATGAGCAGTTCTTC; CDR3 protein: CSESEGGHEQFF
V gene: TRBV12-3/TRBV12-4; D gene: TRBD2; J gene: TRBJ2-2; clone size: many; CDR3 DNA: TGTGCCAGCAGTTATGGGACTAGCGGGATCAACACCGGGGAGCTGTTTTTT; CDR3 protein: CASSYGTSGINTGELFF
V gene: TRBV30; D gene: TRBD1; J gene: TRBJ1-6; clone size: many; CDR3 DNA: TGTGCCTGGAGTGACGGACAGGTCCGAATTAATTCACCCCTCCACTTT; CDR3 protein: CAWSDGQVRINSPLHF
V gene: TRBV7-2; D gene: TRBD2; J gene: TRBJ2-2; clone size: many; CDR3 DNA: TGTGCCAGCAGCGCGCAACTAGCGGGGGGGGGCGGGGAGCTGTTTTTT; CDR3 protein: CASSAQLAGGGGELFF
V gene: TRBV30; D gene: TRBD2; J gene: TRBJ2-3; clone size: many; CDR3 DNA: TGTGCCGGGACTAGCGGGGTGGCAGATACGCAGTATTTT; CDR3 protein: CAGTSGVADTQYF
V gene: TRBV20-1; D gene: TRBD2; J gene: TRBJ2-1; clone size: many; CDR3 DNA: TGCAGTGCTAGAGCCACCCCGGGACTAGCGGAATTGAGCTCCTACAATGAGCAGTTCTTC; CDR3 protein: CSARATPGLAELSSYNEQFF
V gene: TRBV5-6; D gene: TRBD2; J gene: TRBJ2-3; clone size: many; CDR3 DNA: TGTGCCAGCAGCCCCTTTGCGCGGGAGGGTGGTACAGATACGCAGTATTTT; CDR3 protein: CASSPFAREGGTDTQYF
V gene: TRBV12-3/TRBV12-4; D gene: .; J gene: TRBJ1-3; clone size: many; CDR3 DNA: TGTGCCAGCAGGGGAGGCGGATTAAGCTCTGGAAACACCATATATTTT; CDR3 protein: CASRGGGLSSGNTIYF
V gene: TRBV7-2; D gene: .; J gene: TRBJ2-4; clone size: many; CDR3 DNA: TGTGCCAGCAGCTCCTCCGTCCTAGCCAAAAACATTCAGTACTTC; CDR3 protein: CASSSSVLAKNIQYF
V gene: TRBV20-1; D gene: TRBD1; J gene: TRBJ2-3; clone size: many; CDR3 DNA: TGCAGTGCCCGTTCAACAGGGGGCTTGACAGATACGCAGTATTTT; CDR3 protein: CSARSTGGLTDTQYF